This T cell receptor (beta chain) was found in a study of blood T cell repertoires in COVID-19. Per germline, CDR1 MNHEY and CDR2 SMNVEV (reference sequence). The V segment lost 6 bases and the J segment 9 bases; nucleotides outside the gene matches: 16. This CDR3 comprises 15 residues. The data were produced by immunoSEQ multiplex PCR, yet TCRdb's version contains in-frame clones alone and is incomplete. This sample carries approximately 240,000 clones, about nine tenths of them seen once, and the ten largest clones take about 6%. This TCR was recovered from a woman in her 30s with acute COVID-19. The material sequenced was PBMCs or T cells enriched from blood (not recorded which). V usage is TRBV27 and J usage is TRBJ2-7; TRBD2 matches 8 bases. In DNA form, the CDR3 reads TGTGCCAGCAGCCTTGCCGGGGGGGCCGTACTTAGGCAGTACTTC. It specifies CASSLAGGAVLRQYF.